This TCR beta chain was observed in a study of PD-1 blockade in classical Hodgkin lymphoma. J gave up 5 bases and V 3 bases, and 1 base lay outside the gene matches. The CDR3 consists of 14 residues. CDR1 and CDR2 (germline): SGDLS, YYNGEE. The time point denotes: cycle 4 day 1 (C4D1), after six to seven weeks of nivolumab. Brentuximab vedotin exposure varied among the patients, all of whom had relapsed after autologous stem cell transplantation. The repertoire was sequenced with immunoSEQ multiplex PCR; TCRdb's copy has only in-frame clones and lacks some. The sample includes just under 40,000 clones, 77% seen only once; the top ten take around 9.5%.

This TCR was recovered from a human donor with classical Hodgkin lymphoma. This chain joins TRBV9 and TRBJ1-6; 8 nucleotides agree with TRBD1. This sample comprised peripheral blood mononuclear cells (PBMCs), obtained before the fourth cycle of nivolumab. In nucleotides, the CDR3 is TGTGCCAGCAGCGCGACAGGGGATAATTCACCCCTCCACTTT. Residues: CASSATGDNSPLHF.